The 24 T cell receptor beta chains below were found in one sample sequenced in a study of cytomegalovirus exposure and HLA in healthy donors. PCR amplification relied on 60 Vbeta primers (plus 13 Jbeta primers). Using immunoSEQ multiplex PCR, the repertoire was profiled, and TCRdb retains in-frame clones only, with some absent. The data show 170,000 or so clones, 60% to 85% seen once. Source material: PBMCs. The receptors derive from a male donor in good health and CMV-seronegative.

The chain combines TRBV6-5 with TRBJ1-5; D not certain. V was trimmed by 5 bases and J by 0 bases, leaving 5 bases between them. CDR1 MNHEY and CDR2 SVGAGI come from the germline V gene. The CDR3 has 13 amino acids. The CDR3 DNA follows: TGTGCCAGCAGTCCTCGTAGCAATCAGCCCCAGCATTTT. This encodes CASSPRSNQPQHF.

The chain recombines TRBV30 with TRBJ1-5; 9 bases map to TRBD1. The V segment lost 5 bases and the J segment 2 bases; nucleotides outside the gene matches: 7. The CDR3 covers 15 residues. The germline CDR1 and CDR2 sequences are GTSNPN and SVGIG (reference sequence). In DNA, the CDR3 is TGTGCCTGGGACCCGGGACAGGGAGGCAATCAGCCCCAGCATTTT. As protein: CAWDPGQGGNQPQHF.

V is TRBV12-5 and J is TRBJ2-1; the D is unclear. The germline V gene has CDR1 LGHNT and CDR2 FRNRAP. The length of the CDR3 is 12 residues. V was trimmed by 4 bases and J by 3 bases, leaving 4 bases between them. DNA for the CDR3: TGTGCTAGTGGTTCCAACTACAATGAGCAGTTCTTC. This encodes CASGSNYNEQFF.

The chain joins TRBV18 to TRBJ2-5; 9 nucleotides agree with TRBD2. J was trimmed by 5 bases and V by 3 bases; bases with no gene match: 10. CDR1 is KGHSH and CDR2 is LQKENI in the germline V gene. The CDR3 runs 16 residues. Here the CDR3 DNA reads TGTGCCAGCTCACCGGATAGCGGGGGCGGAGGCGAGACCCAGTACTTC. Translation: CASSPDSGGGGETQYF.

The gene calls are TRBV6-5 and TRBJ1-1, with D uncertain. With 3 bases removed from V and 6 bases from J, the gap between germline ends came to 11 bases. CDR3 size: 13 residues. Germline CDR1 reads MNHEY; CDR2 reads SVGAGI. This chain's CDR3 is CASSYGRTSEAFF. The CDR3 nucleotides read TGTGCCAGCAGTTATGGCAGAACCTCTGAAGCTTTCTTT.

V usage is TRBV5-1 and J usage is TRBJ2-1, with 8 bases matching TRBD2. CDR1 and CDR2 (germline): SGHRS, YFSETQ. The CDR3 length is 15 residues. The trim removed 2 bases at V and 5 bases at J, leaving 6 bases unmatched. CDR3 sequence: CASSFTSGTNNEQFF. The CDR3 DNA is TGCGCCAGCAGCTTCACTAGCGGAACAAACAATGAGCAGTTCTTC.

The V and J genes are TRBV27 and TRBJ1-4; 7 nucleotides match TRBD1. After removal of 6 bases from V and 5 bases from J, the junction contained 6 bases not matched to a gene. The CDR3 spans 14 residues. Germline assignment: CDR1 MNHEY and CDR2 SMNVEV (reference sequence). CDR3 protein: CASRGGQQNEKLFF. Here the CDR3 DNA reads TGTGCCAGCAGAGGGGGACAGCAGAATGAAAAACTGTTTTTT.

In its sample, this clone was seen once. The chain carries TRBV5-1 and TRBJ2-5; 9 bases agree with TRBD1. The tail of the sequence fits TRBJ2-7 better, so the J call may be wrong. The germline V gene encodes CDR1 SGHRS and CDR2 YFSETQ. The CDR3 consists of 16 residues. In nucleotides, the CDR3 is TGCGCCAGCAGCTTCGGGGGACAGGGAGTGGGCTACGAGCAGTACTTC. Its translation is CASSFGGQGVGYEQYF.

In its sample, this clone was seen once. This rearrangement joins TRBV7-9 to TRBJ1-1; 8 nucleotides align to TRBD1. From germline, CDR1 is SEHNR and CDR2 FQNEAQ (reference sequence). The CDR3 is 13 amino acids. J was trimmed by 7 bases and V by 2 bases; bases with no gene match: 3. This chain's CDR3 is CASSLPGGGEAFF. The CDR3 coding sequence is TGTGCCAGCAGCTTACCAGGGGGCGGTGAAGCTTTCTTT. Complete variable domain (other parts from reference TRBV7-9 and TRBJ1-1): DTGVSQNPRHKITKRGQNVTFRCDPISEHNRLYWYRQTLGQGPEFLTYFQNEAQLEKSRLLSDRFSAERPKGSFSTLEIQRTEQGDSAMYLCASSLPGGGEAFFGQGTRLTVV.

V is TRBV27 and J is TRBJ2-7, with a tentative D call TRBD2 (5 bases). Looked up from germline, CDR1 is MNHEY and CDR2 is SMNVEV (reference sequence). Trimming left V 0 bases short and J 7 bases short, with 10 bases between. This CDR3 has 13 residues. The CDR3 loop reads CASSLSGRREQYF. The CDR3 bases are TGTGCCAGCAGTTTATCAGGCCGGAGGGAGCAGTACTTC.

The rearrangement uses TRBV7-9 and TRBJ1-3, with TRBD1 matching 7 bases. The V gene end was trimmed by 5 bases and the J gene end by 2 bases; junction bases not matched to a gene: 3. CDR3 length equals 14 residues. Germline V gene sequence: CDR1 SEHNR, CDR2 FQNEAQ (reference sequence). CDR3 DNA sequence: TGTGCCAGCAGCCCCGGGACAGCTGGAAACACCATATATTTT. It codes for CASSPGTAGNTIYF.

The rearrangement uses TRBV27 and TRBJ1-5; TRBD1 might be the D (6 bases). V was shortened by 4 bases and J by 0 bases, with 13 bases between the two germline ends. The germline V gene encodes CDR1 MNHEY and CDR2 SMNVEV (reference sequence). This CDR3 is 16 amino acids long. CDR3 region: CASSSLGHLSNQPQHF. The CDR3 coding sequence is TGTGCCAGCAGTTCACTGGGACACCTTAGCAATCAGCCCCAGCATTTT.

The chain employs TRBV5-1 and TRBJ2-6; weak D call: TRBD2 (6 bases). V was cut by 5 bases and J by 0 bases, with 15 bases left in between. CDR3 length equals 17 residues. The V gene's germline CDR1 is SGHRS and CDR2 YFSETQ. In nucleotides, the CDR3 is TGCGCCAGCAGTTCCGGGACTGTTGTCTCTGGGGCCAACGTCCTGACTTTC. Amino acids: CASSSGTVVSGANVLTF.

This clone was counted a few times. This rearrangement joins TRBV4-2 to TRBJ2-7; a weak D match, TRBD2 (5 bases). V lost 0 bases and J 0 bases, leaving 12 bases between the germline ends. The CDR3 spans 16 residues. Per germline, CDR1 LGHNA and CDR2 YNFKEQ. This CDR3 reads CASSQEAGLSSYEQYF. The CDR3 DNA is TGTGCCAGCAGCCAAGAGGCGGGCTTGAGCTCCTACGAGCAGTACTTC.

The genes are TRBV30 and TRBJ1-5; maybe TRBD1 (5 bases). From germline, CDR1 is GTSNPN and CDR2 SVGIG (reference sequence). CDR3 size: 15 residues. Deletions cut 1 base from V and 0 bases from J, with 10 bases between. The CDR3 nucleotides read TGTGCCTGGAGTGCAGGGCAAGGTAGCAATCAGCCCCAGCATTTT. Translating it yields CAWSAGQGSNQPQHF.

The V gene is TRBV10-1, the J gene TRBJ1-4; D call uncertain. The V and J ends lost 7 bases and 0 bases respectively, with 18 bases between them. The CDR3 runs 17 residues. Per the germline V gene, CDR1 is WNHNN and CDR2 is SYGVQD (reference sequence). The CDR3 here is CASMERRRSATNEKLFF. The CDR3, as DNA: TGCGCCAGCATGGAGCGGAGGAGGTCTGCAACTAATGAAAAACTGTTTTTT.

This clone was counted once. The same CDR3 can be traced to other DNA sequences in this sample. Written as DNA, the CDR3 is TGTGCCAGCAGTTTGAGGTACGAGCAGTACTTC. Translation: CASSLRYEQYF. The chain recombines TRBV28 with TRBJ2-7; D unclear. CDR3 size: 11 residues. Trimming removed 3 bases at V and 4 bases at J, with 4 bases between. The germline CDR1 and CDR2 sequences are MDHEN and SYDVKM.

This sequence joins TRBV19 and TRBJ1-2; D is uncertain. CDR1 is LNHDA and CDR2 is SQIVND in the germline V gene (reference sequence). The CDR3 is made up of 12 amino acids. The V end was cut by 0 bases, the J end by 4 bases, with 3 bases between. The CDR3 bases are TGTGCCAGTAGTATAGACGGCTATGGCTACACCTTC. Encoded protein: CASSIDGYGYTF. Combining the CDR3 with reference TRBV19 and TRBJ1-2 gives the whole variable domain DGGITQSPKYLFRKEGQNVTLSCEQNLNHDAMYWYRQDPGQGLRLIYYSQIVNDFQKGDIAEGYSVSREKKESFPLTVTSAQKNPTAFYLCASSIDGYGYTFGSGTRLTVV.

J is TRBJ2-7 and V is TRBV28; weak D call: TRBD2 (6 bases). This CDR3 has 15 residues. Germline assignment: CDR1 MDHEN and CDR2 SYDVKM. The V and J ends lost 8 bases and 6 bases respectively, with 23 bases between them. Here the CDR3 reads CASAQRWAGSREQYF. The CDR3 DNA reads as TGTGCCAGCGCCCAACGGTGGGCGGGGAGCCGCGAGCAGTACTTC.

The chain has TRBV27 and TRBJ2-1; a possible D gene is TRBD2 (6 bases). Trimming shortened V by 2 bases and J by 2 bases, and 13 bases separated the two germline ends. Germline assignment: CDR1 MNHEY and CDR2 SMNVEV (reference sequence). The CDR3 consists of 16 residues. The chain's CDR3 is CASSLLGGTPYNEQFF. Here the CDR3 DNA reads TGTGCCAGCAGTTTACTCGGAGGGACCCCCTACAATGAGCAGTTCTTC.

The chain links TRBV11-2 to TRBJ2-6; no firm D call. V was trimmed by 5 bases and J by 0 bases, leaving 11 bases between them. Germline loops: CDR1 SGHAT, CDR2 FQNNGV. The CDR3 is made up of 16 amino acids. DNA of the CDR3: TGTGCCAGCAGCCCCCCATTAGTCTCTGGGGCCAACGTCCTGACTTTC. It specifies CASSPPLVSGANVLTF.

The CDR3 is CATGRGQGRNQPQHF. The CDR3 DNA reads as TGTGCCACCGGGCGGGGACAGGGACGCAATCAGCCCCAGCATTTT. V is TRBV10-3 and J is TRBJ1-5; 9 bases are shared with TRBD1. CDR3 length: 15 residues. The V gene's germline CDR1 is ENHRY and CDR2 SYGVKD. The V segment lost 10 bases and the J segment 2 bases; nucleotides outside the gene matches: 9.

This clone occurred once. This chain links TRBV15 with TRBJ1-5; D ambiguous. The CDR3 consists of 14 residues. CDR1 is LNHNV, CDR2 YYDKDF, per germline (reference sequence). Between the trimmed V and J ends, which lost 4 bases and 6 bases, there was a span of 13 bases. CDR3: CATSTRLTGQPQHF. Here the CDR3 DNA reads TGTGCCACCAGCACGCGTCTGACGGGTCAGCCCCAGCATTTT. Full variable domain (remainder filled in from reference TRBV15 and TRBJ1-5): DAMVIQNPRYQVTQFGKPVTLSCSQTLNHNVMYWYQQKSSQAPKLLFHYYDKDFNNEADTPDNFQSRRPNTSFCFLDIRSPGLGDTAMYLCATSTRLTGQPQHFGDGTRLSIL.

This chain connects TRBV7-3 to TRBJ1-6; D not certain. The CDR3 has 13 amino acids. V was trimmed by 5 bases and J by 6 bases, leaving 8 bases between them. Germline V gene lookup returns CDR1 SGHTA and CDR2 FQGTGA. The chain's CDR3 is CASSPIPNSPLHF. Here the CDR3 DNA reads TGTGCCAGCAGCCCTATTCCTAATTCACCCCTCCACTTT.